Presented here are 29 T cell receptor beta chains from one specimen sequenced in a study of a mutant IDH1 vaccine in newly diagnosed glioma. The assay was immunoSEQ multiplex PCR, and TCRdb's table has in-frame clones only and misses some. This table holds approximately 44,000 clones, approximately 90% found once. As for time point: week 23, last vaccination. Doses comprised 300 ug of mutant IDH1 20-mer peptide each, plus topical imiquimod. No antigens are known for them. This specimen consisted of PBMCs, obtained from a glioma patient whose treatment included an IDH1 peptide vaccine. These receptors all come from a man over 45 with glioma.

This clone was counted a single time. V usage is TRBV4-1 and J usage is TRBJ1-2; D is ambiguous. Trimming took off 0 bases at V and 2 bases at J, with 19 bases between the two ends. The CDR3 consists of 18 residues. CDR1 and CDR2 (germline): MGHRA, YSYEKL. CDR3 coding DNA: TGCGCCAGCAGCCAAGATTCGGCCAGCCTTTCGATGAACTATGGCTACACCTTC. It translates to CASSQDSASLSMNYGYTF.

This clone was recorded once. The same CDR3 also results from other DNA sequences found in this sample. V usage is TRBV6-5 and J usage is TRBJ1-5, with D possibly matching TRBD1 (6 bases). This CDR3 has 13 amino acids. CDR1 is MNHEY and CDR2 is SVGAGI in the germline V gene. Deletions cut 0 bases from V and 7 bases from J, with 7 bases between. The CDR3, as DNA: TGTGCCAGCAGTTACTCAAGGGGGCAGCCCCAGCATTTT. As protein: CASSYSRGQPQHF.

This rearrangement joins TRBV6-4 to TRBJ1-4, with 10 bases fitting TRBD1. V dropped 8 bases and J dropped 7; count of bases not matched to a gene: 4. CDR1 is MRHNA and CDR2 is SNTAGT in the germline V gene. The CDR3 has 13 amino acids. The CDR3 region has the DNA TGTGCCAGCTCCCGGGACAGGGGTGAAAAACTGTTTTTT. Its translation: CASSRDRGEKLFF.

The chain has TRBV10-3 and TRBJ1-2; no clear D. Trimming pared 0 bases from V and 8 bases from J, leaving 13 bases between. CDR1 and CDR2 from the germline V gene are ENHRY and SYGVKD. CDR3 length: 14 amino acids. CDR3 DNA: TGTGCCATCAGTGAGTCTTTGACCGGGAGCGGCTACACCTTC. This translates into CAISESLTGSGYTF.

This sequence joins TRBV7-9 and TRBJ1-2; 9 nucleotides match TRBD1. Trimming took 1 base from V and 3 from J; bases not matched to a gene: 15. CDR3 size: 19 residues. Germline V lookup: CDR1 SEHNR, CDR2 FQNEAQ (reference sequence). CDR3 DNA: TGTGCCAGCAGCTTAGGACCCTACAGGGGGCGCACGGAGGACTATGGCTACACCTTC. The encoded protein is CASSLGPYRGRTEDYGYTF.

The V gene is TRBV4-1, the J gene TRBJ2-4; D assignment may be TRBD1 or TRBD2 (6 bases each). In germline, CDR1 is MGHRA, CDR2 YSYEKL. The CDR3 loop spans 14 amino acids. Between the trimmed V and J ends, which lost 3 bases and 5 bases, there was a span of 11 bases. In nucleotides, the CDR3 is TGCGCCAGCAGCCAGCTCCGGGGGCAAAACATTCAGTACTTC. It specifies CASSQLRGQNIQYF.

The chain carries TRBV6-5 and TRBJ1-5; the D is unclear. V lost 6 bases to trimming and J lost 0 bases, with 9 bases between them. The CDR3 runs to 14 residues. The germline CDR1 and CDR2 sequences are MNHEY and SVGAGI. The DNA of the CDR3 is TGTGCCAGCAGCTTACAGTATAGCAATCAGCCCCAGCATTTT. As protein: CASSLQYSNQPQHF.

The chain combines TRBV7-3 with TRBJ2-5; the D gene is possibly TRBD1 (7 bases). The CDR3 has 15 residues. With 2 bases removed from V and 2 bases from J, the gap between germline ends came to 12 bases. Germline V gives CDR1 SGHTA, CDR2 FQGTGA. This CDR3 reads CASSLQAGGQETQYF. CDR3 bases: TGTGCCAGCAGCTTACAGGCAGGGGGGCAAGAGACCCAGTACTTC.

The rearrangement joins TRBV7-2 to TRBJ1-3; unclear D gene. The CDR3 sequence is 16 residues long. V lost 0 bases and J 0 bases, leaving 9 bases between the germline ends. CDR1 and CDR2 (germline): SGHTA, FQGNSA. CDR3: CASSLAYSFSGNTIYF. Written as DNA, the CDR3 is TGTGCCAGCAGCTTAGCATACAGCTTCTCTGGAAACACCATATATTTT.

J is TRBJ1-5 and V is TRBV19; D uncertain. V was clipped by 8 bases and J by 4 bases, with 12 bases between them. This CDR3 contains 13 residues. Germline V gene data show CDR1 as LNHDA and CDR2 as SQIVND (reference sequence). This CDR3 is CASRGRGNQPQHF. The CDR3 DNA is TGTGCCAGTCGGGGTCGGGGAAATCAGCCCCAGCATTTT.

The sample holds one count of this clone. The CDR3 reads CASRDRMMGISNEKLFF. The CDR3 nucleotides read TGTGCCAGCAGAGACCGCATGATGGGGATTTCTAATGAAAAACTGTTTTTT. The V and J genes are TRBV28 and TRBJ1-4; D unresolved. The germline gives CDR1 MDHEN, CDR2 SYDVKM. The CDR3 runs to 17 residues. V dropped 6 bases and J dropped 3 bases, with 20 bases sitting between them. Based on the CDR3 plus reference TRBV28 and TRBJ1-4, the full variable domain is DVKVTQSSRYLVKRTGEKVFLECVQDMDHENMFWYRQDPGLGLRLIYFSYDVKMKEKGDIPEGYSVSREKKERFSLILESASTNQTSMYLCASRDRMMGISNEKLFFGSGTQLSVL.

The table lists this clone with a count of one. The V and J genes are TRBV2 and TRBJ2-1; 10 bases align to TRBD2. V shed 3 bases, J shed 15 bases, and the junction held 14 bases outside the gene matches. This CDR3 has 15 residues. Per the germline V gene, CDR1 is SNHLY and CDR2 is FYNNEI. The CDR3 reads CASSEGTSAPIRRFF. DNA for the CDR3: TGTGCCAGCAGTGAGGGGACTAGCGCACCAATACGACGGTTCTTC. Complete variable domain (other parts from reference TRBV2 and TRBJ2-1): EPEVTQTPSHQVTQMGQEVILRCVPISNHLYFYWYRQILGQKVEFLVSFYNNEISEKSEIFDDQFSVERPDGSNFTLKIRSTKLEDSAMYFCASSEGTSAPIRRFFGPGTRLTVL.

The V gene is TRBV30, the J gene TRBJ1-2; the match to TRBD1 covers 7 bases. CDR3 length: 15 amino acids. The ends lost 0 bases at V and 3 bases at J; junction bases unmatched: 7. CDR1 is GTSNPN, CDR2 SVGIG, per germline (reference sequence). CDR3 coding DNA: TGTGCCTGGAGTGTAGGGGTAGGGGGCTACTATGGCTACACCTTC. Its protein is CAWSVGVGGYYGYTF.

This sequence joins TRBV4-1 and TRBJ2-2; the D gene is possibly TRBD1 (6 bases). Deletions cut 4 bases from V and 5 bases from J, with 8 bases between. This CDR3 is 13 amino acids long. Germline V gives CDR1 MGHRA, CDR2 YSYEKL. CDR3 in amino acids: CASSPGETGELFF. DNA of the CDR3: TGCGCCAGCAGCCCAGGGGAAACCGGGGAGCTGTTTTTT.

This chain links TRBV19 with TRBJ2-7; 9 bases are shared with TRBD1. The CDR3 has 14 amino acids. Germline V gene data show CDR1 as LNHDA and CDR2 as SQIVND (reference sequence). V gave up 5 bases and J gave up 5 bases; unmatched junction bases: 7. The CDR3 DNA reads TGTGCCAGTAGTCTCTCCGGGACAGGGAACGAGCAGTACTTC. It translates to CASSLSGTGNEQYF.

The chain recombines TRBV9 with TRBJ1-5, with D hard to call. The V end lost 2 bases, the J end lost 0 bases, and 9 bases lay between the germline ends. This CDR3 has 15 amino acids. From germline, CDR1 is SGDLS and CDR2 YYNGEE. The CDR3 spells CASSVTPNSNQPQHF. In DNA form, the CDR3 reads TGTGCCAGCAGCGTTACACCAAATAGCAATCAGCCCCAGCATTTT.

The rearrangement uses TRBV19 and TRBJ1-5; 7 bases fit TRBD1. Losses at the gene ends were 5 bases for V and 2 bases for J; bases not matched to a gene: 3. The CDR3 loop spans 14 amino acids. CDR1 and CDR2 (germline): LNHDA, SQIVND (reference sequence). The CDR3 coding sequence is TGTGCCAGTAGTCATACAGGGGGCAATCAGCCCCAGCATTTT. Its protein product is CASSHTGGNQPQHF.

V is TRBV6-1 and J is TRBJ2-4; D is tentatively TRBD1 or TRBD2 (5 bases each). V lost 3 bases and J lost 0, with 12 bases in between. The germline V gene encodes CDR1 MNHNS and CDR2 SASEGT. The length of the CDR3 is 16 residues. The CDR3 spells CASSDVGVKAKNIQYF. For the CDR3, the DNA is TGTGCCAGCAGTGATGTGGGGGTGAAAGCCAAAAACATTCAGTACTTC.

V gene TRBV30 combines with J gene TRBJ2-3; D is possibly TRBD1 or TRBD2 (7 bases each). The germline V gene has CDR1 GTSNPN and CDR2 SVGIG (reference sequence). V was shortened by 2 bases and J by 2 bases, with 17 bases between the two germline ends. The CDR3 extends over 16 amino acids. The CDR3 nucleotides are TGTGCCTGGAGTCAGGGGGGGAATCTGATCACAGATACGCAGTATTTT. Its protein product is CAWSQGGNLITDTQYF.

The chain carries TRBV27 and TRBJ2-7, with 9 bases lining up with TRBD1. This CDR3 region has 15 residues. V dropped 5 bases and J dropped 4; count of bases not matched to a gene: 9. CDR1 is MNHEY and CDR2 is SMNVEV in the germline V gene (reference sequence). Here the CDR3 reads CASSLTGGWRYEQYF. In DNA, the CDR3 is TGTGCCAGCAGTCTAACAGGGGGCTGGAGGTACGAGCAGTACTTC.

The chain combines TRBV5-1 with TRBJ1-1, with D unresolved. Germline V gene lookup returns CDR1 SGHRS and CDR2 YFSETQ. The CDR3 has 14 amino acids. Trimming shortened V by 0 bases and J by 0 bases, and 6 bases separated the two germline ends. The CDR3: CASSLAAVNTEAFF. CDR3 nucleotide sequence: TGCGCCAGCAGCTTGGCCGCAGTGAACACTGAAGCTTTCTTT. Variable domain in full (rest from reference TRBV5-1 and TRBJ1-1): KAGVTQTPRYLIKTRGQQVTLSCSPISGHRSVSWYQQTPGQGLQFLFEYFSETQRNKGNFPGRFSGRQFSNSRSEMNVSTLELGDSALYLCASSLAAVNTEAFFGQGTRLTVV.

The gene calls are TRBV15 and TRBJ2-1, with TRBD1 matching 11 bases. The CDR3 spans 17 residues. Germline V gene sequence: CDR1 LNHNV, CDR2 YYDKDF (reference sequence). After removal of 0 bases from V and 4 bases from J, the junction contained 5 bases not matched to a gene. CDR3 region: CATSRDGQGAVYNEQFF. In DNA form, the CDR3 reads TGTGCCACCAGCAGAGATGGACAGGGGGCAGTGTACAATGAGCAGTTCTTC.

V usage is TRBV27 and J usage is TRBJ1-5, with no clear D. The V gene lost 0 bases and the J gene lost 6 bases, with 12 bases spanning the gap. Germline assignment: CDR1 MNHEY and CDR2 SMNVEV (reference sequence). This CDR3 is 15 amino acids long. The CDR3 nucleotides are TGTGCCAGCAGTTTATCTTTAGTGGTTGGTCAGCCCCAGCATTTT. Residues: CASSLSLVVGQPQHF.

The CDR3 DNA is TGTGCCAGCTCACCTGGGGGGATCGGCACAGATACGCAGTATTTT. Amino acid sequence: CASSPGGIGTDTQYF. The V and J genes are TRBV18 and TRBJ2-3; possible D gene TRBD2, 6 bases. V was cut by 3 bases and J by 1 base, with 11 bases left in between. The CDR3 runs 15 residues. Per the germline V gene, CDR1 is KGHSH and CDR2 is LQKENI. Using reference TRBV18 and TRBJ2-3 for the parts outside the CDR3, the full variable domain is NAGVMQNPRHLVRRRGQEARLRCSPMKGHSHVYWYRQLPEEGLKFMVYLQKENIIDESGMPKERFSAEFPKEGPSILRIQQVVRGDSAAYFCASSPGGIGTDTQYFGPGTRLTVL.

The rearrangement joins TRBV7-2 to TRBJ1-5; TRBD1 matches 7 bases. The CDR3 runs 15 residues. V lost 5 bases and J lost 4; bases outside the gene matches: 8. Germline CDR1 is SGHTA and CDR2 is FQGNSA. As DNA, the CDR3 is TGTGCCAGCAGCCCTTCAGGGGGGCTTAATCAGCCCCAGCATTTT. It is translated as CASSPSGGLNQPQHF.

The rearrangement links TRBV7-3 to TRBJ1-4; 10 nucleotides match TRBD1. V dropped 2 bases and J dropped 5; count of bases not matched to a gene: 2. Germline-derived CDR1 and CDR2 are SGHTA and FQGTGA. The CDR3 covers 15 residues. The CDR3 bases are TGTGCCAGCAGCTTAGGGGGACAGGGGAATGAAAAACTGTTTTTT. Protein: CASSLGGQGNEKLFF.

The chain has TRBV30 and TRBJ1-3, with D maybe TRBD1 (6 bases). V dropped 3 bases and J dropped 0 bases, with 9 bases sitting between them. There are 14 residues in the CDR3. CDR1 and CDR2 from the germline V gene are GTSNPN and SVGIG (reference sequence). Here the CDR3 reads CAWSTGSSGNTIYF. CDR3 nucleotides: TGTGCCTGGAGCACAGGGAGCTCTGGAAACACCATATATTTT.

J is TRBJ2-2 and V is TRBV5-1; D uncertain. The CDR3 covers 14 residues. The V end was cut by 0 bases, the J end by 1 base, with 4 bases between. The V gene's germline CDR1 is SGHRS and CDR2 YFSETQ. The CDR3 sequence is CASSLEWNTGELFF. The CDR3 region has the DNA TGCGCCAGCAGCTTGGAGTGGAACACCGGGGAGCTGTTTTTT. The complete variable domain, with remaining parts taken from reference TRBV5-1 and TRBJ2-2, reads KAGVTQTPRYLIKTRGQQVTLSCSPISGHRSVSWYQQTPGQGLQFLFEYFSETQRNKGNFPGRFSGRQFSNSRSEMNVSTLELGDSALYLCASSLEWNTGELFFGEGSRLTVL.

In DNA form, the CDR3 reads TGTGCCAGCAGCATTGGACAGCACACAGATACGCAGTATTTT. Amino acids: CASSIGQHTDTQYF. The rearrangement uses TRBV7-8 and TRBJ2-3; tentatively, D is TRBD1 (6 bases). Germline CDR1 SGHVS, CDR2 FQNEAQ. The CDR3 runs 14 residues. V lost 5 bases to trimming and J lost 2 bases, with 11 bases between them. Filled out from reference TRBV7-8 and TRBJ2-3, the complete variable domain reads GAGVSQSPRYKVAKRGQDVALRCDPISGHVSLFWYQQALGQGPEFLTYFQNEAQLDKSGLPSDRFFAERPEGSVSTLKIQRTQQEDSAVYLCASSIGQHTDTQYFGPGTRLTVL.